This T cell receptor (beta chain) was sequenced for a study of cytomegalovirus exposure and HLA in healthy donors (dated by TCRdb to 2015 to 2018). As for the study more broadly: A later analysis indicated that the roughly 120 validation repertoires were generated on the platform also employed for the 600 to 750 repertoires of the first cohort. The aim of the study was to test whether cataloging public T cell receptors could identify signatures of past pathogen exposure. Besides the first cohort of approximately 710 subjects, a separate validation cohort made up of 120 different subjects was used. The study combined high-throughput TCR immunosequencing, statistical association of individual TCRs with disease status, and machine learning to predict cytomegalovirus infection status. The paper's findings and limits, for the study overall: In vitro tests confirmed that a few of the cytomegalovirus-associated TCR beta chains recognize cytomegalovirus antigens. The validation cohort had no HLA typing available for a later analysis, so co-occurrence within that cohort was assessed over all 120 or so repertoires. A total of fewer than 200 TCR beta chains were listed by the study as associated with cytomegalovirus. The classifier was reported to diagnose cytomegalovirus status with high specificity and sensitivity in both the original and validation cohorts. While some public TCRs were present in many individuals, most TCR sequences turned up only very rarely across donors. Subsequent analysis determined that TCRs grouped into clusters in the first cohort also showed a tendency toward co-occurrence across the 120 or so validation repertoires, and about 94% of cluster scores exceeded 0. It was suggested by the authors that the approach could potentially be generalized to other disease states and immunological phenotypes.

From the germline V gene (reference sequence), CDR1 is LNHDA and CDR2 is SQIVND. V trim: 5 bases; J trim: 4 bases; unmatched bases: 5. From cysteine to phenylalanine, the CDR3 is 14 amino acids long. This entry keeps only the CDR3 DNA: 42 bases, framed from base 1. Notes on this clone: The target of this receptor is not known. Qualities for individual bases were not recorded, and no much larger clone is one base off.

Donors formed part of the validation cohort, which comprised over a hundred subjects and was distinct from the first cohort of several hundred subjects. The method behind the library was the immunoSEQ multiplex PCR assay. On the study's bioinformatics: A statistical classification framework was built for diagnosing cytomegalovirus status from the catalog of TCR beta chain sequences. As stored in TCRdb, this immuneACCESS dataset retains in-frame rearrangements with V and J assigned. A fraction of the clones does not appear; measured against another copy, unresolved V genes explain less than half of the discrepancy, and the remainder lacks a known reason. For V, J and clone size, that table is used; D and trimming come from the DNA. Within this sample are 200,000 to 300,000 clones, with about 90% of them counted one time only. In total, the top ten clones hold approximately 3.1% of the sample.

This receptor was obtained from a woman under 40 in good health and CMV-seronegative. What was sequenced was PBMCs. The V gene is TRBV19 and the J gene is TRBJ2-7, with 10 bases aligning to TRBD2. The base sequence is TGTGCCAGTAGTCCCCTAGCGGGAGTTTACGAGCAGTACTTC. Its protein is CASSPLAGVYEQYF.